A selection of T cell receptor beta chains follows, all from one sample in a study of CD8 T cells in ankylosing spondylitis. In TCRdb, the 5' RACE reads were re-called with MiXCR into one record per CDR3 protein. Found here are 700,000 to 1,000,000 distinct CDR3 sequences, approximately 12% of them singletons; the top ten hold 0.45% to 0.6%. Material for sequencing was blood, either unsorted or a sorted T cell fraction (not recorded which). These receptors originate from a male donor with ankylosing spondylitis. CDR3s include the opening cysteine and the closing phenylalanine or tryptophan. Some rows have no size entry. The others give once, few or many, or a class for an expanded clone.

v_call	clone_size	j_call	cdr3_aa
TRBV20-1	many	TRBJ2-2	CSASGGSWTGELFF
TRBV5-1	-	TRBJ2-2	CASSLAVPGNTGELFF
TRBV11-2	few	TRBJ2-7	CASSRQVAGSDKSYEQYF
TRBV5-1	many	TRBJ1-1	CASSLSIGQGSEAFF
TRBV20-1	few	TRBJ2-7	CSARGLAVKYEQYF
TRBV29-1	many	TRBJ1-2	CSVEQGGYGYTF
TRBV6-1	few	TRBJ1-2	CASSPRRTNYGYTF
TRBV5-1	few	TRBJ1-2	CASSLEWGPNYGYTF
TRBV5-1	many	TRBJ2-2	CASSLAGSGTGELFF
TRBV29-1	-	TRBJ2-1	CSVELPASYNEQFF
TRBV12-3/TRBV12-4	many	TRBJ1-2	CASSSPTGGDYGYTF
TRBV7-9	-	TRBJ1-1	CASGLQGSGTEAFF
TRBV20-1	-	TRBJ1-3	CSARSPGPGNTIYF
TRBV18	many	TRBJ1-2	CASSLGHGYTF
TRBV6-5	-	TRBJ2-6	CASSYGRSSGANVLTF
TRBV27	-	TRBJ2-6	CASSIGGSGANVLTF
TRBV6-1	-	TRBJ1-2	CASRLDRDYGYTF
TRBV28	-	TRBJ1-2	CATENRGRDYGYTF
TRBV20-1	few	TRBJ2-7	CSASRRGGPNSYEQYF
TRBV20-1	few	TRBJ2-7	CSARLAGYEQYF
TRBV20-1	many	TRBJ2-7	CSARDDRGLNEQYF
TRBV6-1	-	TRBJ1-1	CASRATGWTEAFF
TRBV20-1	few	TRBJ2-3	CSAREAGTDTQYF
TRBV7-2	-	TRBJ1-1	CASSLARMGTGDTEAFF
TRBV6-6	few	TRBJ1-2	CASRLDREKGYTF
TRBV28	few	TRBJ2-3	CASTSAGVAGGPVADTQYF
TRBV4-2	many	TRBJ2-3	CASSQGGTSTDTQYF
TRBV3-1	-	TRBJ2-7	CASSPTLGEQYF
TRBV6-1	-	TRBJ2-7	CASTPAGRTYEQYF
TRBV14	few	TRBJ2-1	CASSQELGLAGSYNEQFF
TRBV7-9	many	TRBJ2-3	CASSSTRLAQYF
TRBV5-1	few	TRBJ2-1	CASSLGLAGEVINEQFF
TRBV20-1	many	TRBJ1-2	CSARVQDINYGYTF
TRBV7-2	few	TRBJ2-7	CASSLGSHSYEQYF
TRBV20-1	-	TRBJ1-6	CSARDGASSYNSPLHF
TRBV20-1	-	TRBJ2-4	CSARVPSWNIQYF
TRBV11-1	-	TRBJ2-6	CASSLKATRPAGANVLTF
TRBV5-1	-	TRBJ1-4	CASSPSDGTNEKLFF
TRBV7-9	-	TRBJ2-2	CASSPRLAGSNTGELFF
TRBV6-5	-	TRBJ1-4	CASSYRDRVEKLFF
TRBV11-2	-	TRBJ2-2	CASNRRPTGELFF
TRBV20-1	few	TRBJ2-1	CSGRVASPRGHNEQFF
TRBV2	-	TRBJ2-3	CASGRLSTDTQYF
TRBV4-2	-	TRBJ1-6	CASSQVITAFSEGGGSNSPLHF
TRBV11-1	-	TRBJ1-2	CASSTGRAVGGYTF
TRBV9	few	TRBJ2-5	CASSVLRSETQYF
TRBV7-2	-	TRBJ1-3	CASSSGQGGQVNTIYF
TRBV5-1	-	TRBJ2-1	CASSLLVDSEQFF
TRBV5-1	-	TRBJ2-2	CASSPASAPGGGELFF
TRBV28	-	TRBJ1-4	CASKKDGDYTGEKLFF
TRBV9	few	TRBJ2-2	CASSPRAGGSSGELFF
TRBV5-6	many	TRBJ1-1	CASSLLGRTNTEAFF
TRBV12-3/TRBV12-4	few	TRBJ2-3	CASSPPSGRAGFDTQYF